This TCR beta chain was sequenced during a study of PD-L1 blockade in urothelial cancer. The wider study: Analyses were performed on blood at 3 weeks after treatment start (the second dose) and at 6 weeks. T cells were recovered from blood samples at a median of around 130,000. Overall study results and limits: Durable-benefit patients showed greater tumor-associated blood clone expansion at 3 weeks.

As concerns this clone: Its matching antigen is unknown.

As to time point: pretreatment peripheral blood. Patient disease was locally advanced or metastatic urothelial carcinoma. This table comes from immunoSEQ multiplex PCR, and its TCRdb copy is limited to in-frame clones, with some not included. Among fewer than 40,000 clones listed, approximately 90% were seen once. The CDR3 totals 14 residues. The germline V and J ends were trimmed by 4 bases and 5 bases, with 14 bases remaining between them. Germline lookup yields CDR1 SGHDN and CDR2 FVKESK. The sequenced sample was PBMCs, obtained around atezolizumab (anti-PD-L1) treatment. The clonotype comes from a woman in her fifties or sixties with urothelial cancer. The chain is built from TRBV14 and TRBJ1-1; maybe TRBD1 (5 bases). The CDR3 nucleotides read TGTGCCAGCAGCCTACAACCAGGGCGGACTGAAGCTTTCTTT. Translating gives CASSLQPGRTEAFF.